This TCR beta chain was recovered during a study of response to subunit inactivated influenza vaccine. TCRdb reprocessed the RT-PCR reads with MiXCR, giving one entry per CDR3 protein. Here the sample spans some 540,000 distinct CDR3 sequences, approximately 20% being singletons. Germline V gene sequence: CDR1 SGHAT, CDR2 FQNNGV. Trimming took off 5 bases at V and 1 base at J, with 20 bases between the two ends. The CDR3 totals 18 residues. This clonotype appeared once. These data were likewise used in another study, on T cells expressing NK-cell markers. Per that paper: Template switching by 5'RACE with UMIs generated the TCR beta cDNA.

The receptor comes from a man aged 45-60 years who received an inactivated influenza vaccine. V is TRBV11-2 and J is TRBJ2-2; D is undetermined. The sequences come from CD4+ T cells sorted from PBMCs, collected 11 to 12 days after vaccination. As DNA, the CDR3 is TGTGCCAGCAGCCCCACACGTTGGTCGCGGCTGAACACCGGGGAGCTGTTTTTT. It translates to CASSPTRWSRLNTGELFF. The entire variable domain, with the rest obtained from reference TRBV11-2 and TRBJ2-2, is as follows: EAGVAQSPRYKIIEKRQSVAFWCNPISGHATLYWYQQILGQGPKLLIQFQNNGVVDDSQLPKDRFSAERLKGVDSTLKIQPAKLEDSAVYLCASSPTRWSRLNTGELFFGEGSRLTVL.